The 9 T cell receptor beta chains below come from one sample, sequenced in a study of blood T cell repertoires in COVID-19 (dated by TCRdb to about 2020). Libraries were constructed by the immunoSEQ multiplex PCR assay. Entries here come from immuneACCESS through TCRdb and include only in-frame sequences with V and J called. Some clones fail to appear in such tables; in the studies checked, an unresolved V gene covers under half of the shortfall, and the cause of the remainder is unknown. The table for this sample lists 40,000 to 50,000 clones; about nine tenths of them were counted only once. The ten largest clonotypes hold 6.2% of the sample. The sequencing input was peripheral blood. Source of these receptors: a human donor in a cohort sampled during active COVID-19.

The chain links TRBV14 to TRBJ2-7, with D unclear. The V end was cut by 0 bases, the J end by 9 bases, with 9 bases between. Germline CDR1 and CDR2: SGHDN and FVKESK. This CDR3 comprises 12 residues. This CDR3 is CASSQDVGGQYF. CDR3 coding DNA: TGTGCCAGCAGCCAAGACGTCGGCGGGCAGTACTTC.

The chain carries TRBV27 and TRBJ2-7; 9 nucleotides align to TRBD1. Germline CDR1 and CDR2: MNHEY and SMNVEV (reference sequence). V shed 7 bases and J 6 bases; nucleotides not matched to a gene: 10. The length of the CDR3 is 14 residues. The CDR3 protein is CASTGTGTLVEQYF. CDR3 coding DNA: TGTGCCAGCACCGGGACAGGGACGCTCGTCGAGCAGTACTTC.

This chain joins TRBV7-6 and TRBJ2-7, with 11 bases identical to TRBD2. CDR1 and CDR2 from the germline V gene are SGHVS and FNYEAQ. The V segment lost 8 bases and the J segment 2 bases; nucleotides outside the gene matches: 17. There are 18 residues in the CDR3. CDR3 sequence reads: CASATGTSGPRRTYEQYF. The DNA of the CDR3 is TGTGCCAGCGCAACCGGGACTAGCGGCCCGAGGAGGACCTACGAGCAGTACTTC.

CDR3 DNA sequence: TGTGCCAGTAGTATCAGGGGAGATACGCAGTATTTT. Protein: CASSIRGDTQYF. The chain carries TRBV19 and TRBJ2-3, with D perhaps TRBD1 (6 bases). CDR1 and CDR2 (germline): LNHDA, SQIVND (reference sequence). The V and J ends lost 3 bases and 5 bases respectively, with 6 bases between them. This CDR3 contains 12 residues.

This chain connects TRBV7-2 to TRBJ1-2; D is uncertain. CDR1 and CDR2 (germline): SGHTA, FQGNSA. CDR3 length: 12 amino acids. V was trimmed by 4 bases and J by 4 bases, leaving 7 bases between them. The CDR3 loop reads CASSSGSYGYTF. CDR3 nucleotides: TGTGCCAGCAGCTCGGGTAGCTATGGCTACACCTTC.

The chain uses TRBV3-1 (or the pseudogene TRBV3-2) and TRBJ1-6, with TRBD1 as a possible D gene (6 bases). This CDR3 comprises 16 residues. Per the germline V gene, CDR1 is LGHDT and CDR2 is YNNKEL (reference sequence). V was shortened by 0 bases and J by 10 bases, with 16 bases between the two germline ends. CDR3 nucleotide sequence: TGTGCCAGCAGCCAAGATCAGTTCGGTGGGGGCTCACCCCTCCACTTT. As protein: CASSQDQFGGGSPLHF.

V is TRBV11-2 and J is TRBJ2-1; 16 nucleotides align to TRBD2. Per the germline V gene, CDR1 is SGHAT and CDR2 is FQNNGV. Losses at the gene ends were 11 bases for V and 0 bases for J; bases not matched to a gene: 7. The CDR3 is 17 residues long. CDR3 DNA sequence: TGTGCCTCCAGGGGACTAGCGGGGGGGAGCTCCTACAATGAGCAGTTCTTC. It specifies CASRGLAGGSSYNEQFF.

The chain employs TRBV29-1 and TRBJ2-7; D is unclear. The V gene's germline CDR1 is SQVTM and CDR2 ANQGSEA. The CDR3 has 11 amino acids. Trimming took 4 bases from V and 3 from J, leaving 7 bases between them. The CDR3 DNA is TGCAGCGTTGGAGTGAGCTACGAGCAGTACTTC. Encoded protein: CSVGVSYEQYF.

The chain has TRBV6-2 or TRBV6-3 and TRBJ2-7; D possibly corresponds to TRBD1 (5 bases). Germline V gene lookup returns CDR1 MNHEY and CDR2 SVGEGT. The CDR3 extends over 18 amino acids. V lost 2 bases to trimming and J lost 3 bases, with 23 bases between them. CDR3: CASSYLPDRPKEDYEQYF. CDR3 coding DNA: TGTGCCAGCAGTTACCTCCCCGACAGACCCAAGGAAGACTACGAGCAGTACTTC.